This TCR beta chain was identified during a study of blood T cells in healthy people across ages. For the study at large: Every two T cells gave about one barcoded beta molecule via template switching. Broader study findings: Age advanced and TCR beta diversity per million T cells fell, roughly linearly. More naive CD4+ cells and higher diversity marked long-lived donors relative to aged donors.

The CDR3 sequence is 17 residues long. V was pared by 0 bases and J by 3 bases, with 16 bases between. Germline values: CDR1 SGHRS, CDR2 YFSETQ. The authors ran a second PCR of 7 to 11 cycles using a sample-barcoded 5' primer and a J-beta primer mix. MiXCR, run by TCRdb on the 5' RACE reads, gives a single entry per CDR3 protein. Of approximately 850,000 distinct CDR3 sequences in the sample, around 42% are singletons; the top ten hold around 18%. About this clonotype itself: Its antigen is undetermined.

The clonotype was recovered from a man aged 55 to 70 in good health. The chain uses TRBV5-1 and TRBJ2-4, with D possibly matching TRBD1 (5 bases). Source material: blood. CDR3 sequence reads: CASSLGLDSLVKNIQYF. As DNA, the CDR3 is TGCGCCAGCAGCTTGGGTTTAGACAGCCTAGTCAAAAACATTCAGTACTTC.